These 15 T cell receptor beta chains share one sample of origin, sequenced in a study of spatial heterogeneity in lung cancer. Time point here: sample taken at primary tumor resection. No cell sorting; template was whole RNA from tumor, lung tissue or PBMC. MiXCR, run by TCRdb on the 5' RACE reads, gives a single entry per CDR3 protein. This repertoire shows roughly 48,000 distinct CDR3 sequences, 5.3% found once; its top ten account for around 10%. The starting material was PBMCs, obtained at surgery. Receptors were obtained from a male donor with early-stage non-small cell lung cancer.

This clonotype was counted at least ten times. The chain combines TRBV3-1 with TRBJ2-1; 11 positions match TRBD2. Per the germline V gene, CDR1 is LGHDT and CDR2 is YNNKEL (reference sequence). The CDR3 runs to 14 residues. The ends lost 4 bases at V and 8 bases at J; junction bases unmatched: 4. The CDR3 protein is CASSLAGGGYEQFF. The CDR3 DNA reads TGTGCCAGCAGCCTAGCGGGAGGGGGGTATGAGCAGTTCTTC.

There are many counts of this clonotype. The rearrangement joins TRBV30 to TRBJ1-2; 8 bases agree with TRBD1. Germline loops: CDR1 GTSNPN, CDR2 SVGIG (reference sequence). The J segment lost 5 bases and the V segment lost 3 bases, leaving 11 bases of the junction unmatched. The CDR3 loop spans 15 amino acids. The CDR3 reads CAWSVGQGRRYGYTF. The CDR3 DNA sequence: TGTGCCTGGAGCGTCGGACAGGGTCGAAGATATGGCTACACCTTC.

This rearrangement joins TRBV12-3 or TRBV12-4 to TRBJ2-5; no clear D gene. V lost 11 bases and J 2 bases, leaving 15 bases between the germline ends. The CDR3 runs 13 residues. The CDR3, as DNA: TGTGCCTCAAATCGTGGCAGACAAGAGACCCAGTACTTC. It is translated as CASNRGRQETQYF.

There are a few counts of this clonotype. The rearrangement joins TRBV5-1 to TRBJ2-3; D is perhaps TRBD1 (6 bases). V was clipped by 5 bases and J by 5 bases, with 18 bases between them. This CDR3 is 15 amino acids long. Looked up from germline, CDR1 is SGHRS and CDR2 is YFSETQ. This chain's CDR3 is CASRDGTGRQDTQYF. The CDR3 DNA follows: TGCGCCAGCAGAGATGGCACAGGGCGACAAGATACGCAGTATTTT.

In this sample, this clonotype turned up many times. This chain links TRBV12-3 or TRBV12-4 with TRBJ2-1; 12 positions agree with TRBD2. This CDR3 has 16 amino acids. J lost 3 bases, V lost 6 bases, and 6 bases had no gene match. The CDR3 bases are TGTGCCAGCAGAGCCAAGACTAGCGGGAGCTACAATGAGCAGTTCTTC. This codes for CASRAKTSGSYNEQFF.

This clonotype was seen ten or more times. The rearrangement joins TRBV28 to TRBJ1-1; D perhaps matches TRBD1 (6 bases). Germline V CDR1 and CDR2: MDHEN, SYDVKM. The CDR3 length is 15 residues. V lost 5 bases, J lost 6 bases, and 19 bases lay in between. The CDR3 is CASSTLGGRTAEAFF. CDR3 in DNA: TGTGCCAGCAGTACTTTGGGGGGGCGCACGGCTGAAGCTTTCTTT.

The sample holds many counts of this clonotype. This chain joins TRBV6-6 and TRBJ2-1; 8 nucleotides align to TRBD2. The J segment lost 4 bases and the V segment lost 7 bases, leaving 6 bases of the junction unmatched. Germline lookup yields CDR1 MNHNY and CDR2 SVGAGI (reference sequence). The CDR3 is 14 amino acids. Here the CDR3 DNA reads TGTGCCAGCAACAACGCGGGGGGATACAATGAGCAGTTCTTC. Its translation: CASNNAGGYNEQFF.

Many counts were recorded for this clonotype. The chain combines TRBV20-1 with TRBJ1-1, with D possibly matching TRBD1 (6 bases). In germline, CDR1 is DFQATT, CDR2 SNEGSKA (reference sequence). The length of the CDR3 is 14 residues. V was shortened by 5 bases and J by 3 bases, with 16 bases between the two germline ends. The DNA of the CDR3 is TGCAGTGCTGAACCGGGACACCAGCACACTGAAGCTTTCTTT. As protein: CSAEPGHQHTEAFF.

This clonotype was counted many times. The V gene is TRBV30, the J gene TRBJ1-5; the D gene is possibly TRBD1 (6 bases). From germline, CDR1 is GTSNPN and CDR2 SVGIG (reference sequence). The CDR3 has 17 residues. Trimming took off 4 bases at V and 5 bases at J, with 24 bases between the two ends. The CDR3 sequence is CAWTSGGRGPFDQPQHF. DNA for the CDR3: TGTGCCTGGACTTCAGGAGGCAGGGGACCTTTCGATCAGCCCCAGCATTTT.

This clonotype was recorded many times. The chain has TRBV5-5 and TRBJ2-2, with 12 bases lining up with TRBD2. J lost 3 bases, V lost 0 bases, and 0 bases had no gene match. Germline V CDR1 and CDR2: SGHKS, YYEKEE (reference sequence). The CDR3 has 16 residues. The CDR3 here is CASSLGLAGDTGELFF. The CDR3 DNA follows: TGTGCCAGCAGCTTGGGACTAGCGGGAGACACCGGGGAGCTGTTTTTT.

There are many counts of this clonotype. The chain links TRBV5-4 to TRBJ2-1; 12 nucleotides align to TRBD2. Germline V gene sequence: CDR1 SGHNT, CDR2 YYREEE (reference sequence). The CDR3 spans 17 residues. V trimming: 3 bases; J trimming: 2 bases; junction bases outside the gene matches: 6. The CDR3 spells CASSSMTSGSAYNEQFF. The CDR3 DNA reads as TGTGCCAGCAGCTCGATGACTAGCGGGAGTGCCTACAATGAGCAGTTCTTC.

This clonotype was counted many times. The gene calls are TRBV5-1 and TRBJ2-3; D remains ambiguous. In germline, CDR1 is SGHRS, CDR2 YFSETQ. The CDR3 runs 14 residues. Trimming removed 2 bases at V and 0 bases at J, with 7 bases between. CDR3 sequence (DNA): TGCGCCAGCAGCTTCCATAGTAGCACAGATACGCAGTATTTT. Amino acids: CASSFHSSTDTQYF.

This clonotype was observed at least ten times. The V and J genes are TRBV5-1 and TRBJ2-7; 8 bases fit TRBD1. J lost 5 bases, V lost 0 bases, and 7 bases had no gene match. The CDR3 contains 15 residues. CDR1 is SGHRS and CDR2 is YFSETQ in the germline V gene. The CDR3 nucleotides are TGCGCCAGCAGCTTGGACGGCAGGGGGCCAGACGAGCAGTACTTC. Translation: CASSLDGRGPDEQYF. Drawing the rest from reference TRBV5-1 and TRBJ2-7, the complete variable domain is KAGVTQTPRYLIKTRGQQVTLSCSPISGHRSVSWYQQTPGQGLQFLFEYFSETQRNKGNFPGRFSGRQFSNSRSEMNVSTLELGDSALYLCASSLDGRGPDEQYFGPGTRLTVT.

There are many counts of this clonotype. The CDR3 nucleotides are TGTGCCAGCAGAGTAGGACGCAACACAGATACGCAGTATTTT. As protein: CASRVGRNTDTQYF. This chain uses TRBV7-2 with TRBJ2-3, with D hard to call. Trimming removed 6 bases at V and 2 bases at J, with 12 bases between. Per the germline V gene, CDR1 is SGHTA and CDR2 is FQGNSA. The length of the CDR3 is 14 residues.

There are many counts of this clonotype. V and J are TRBV7-8 and TRBJ1-6, with D tentatively TRBD1 (5 bases). Per germline, CDR1 SGHVS and CDR2 FQNEAQ. The CDR3 loop spans 15 amino acids. V was shortened by 3 bases and J by 6 bases, with 12 bases between the two germline ends. CDR3 region: CASSFRPGSNSPLHF. The CDR3 DNA is TGTGCCAGCAGCTTCCGTCCAGGGAGTAATTCACCCCTCCACTTT.